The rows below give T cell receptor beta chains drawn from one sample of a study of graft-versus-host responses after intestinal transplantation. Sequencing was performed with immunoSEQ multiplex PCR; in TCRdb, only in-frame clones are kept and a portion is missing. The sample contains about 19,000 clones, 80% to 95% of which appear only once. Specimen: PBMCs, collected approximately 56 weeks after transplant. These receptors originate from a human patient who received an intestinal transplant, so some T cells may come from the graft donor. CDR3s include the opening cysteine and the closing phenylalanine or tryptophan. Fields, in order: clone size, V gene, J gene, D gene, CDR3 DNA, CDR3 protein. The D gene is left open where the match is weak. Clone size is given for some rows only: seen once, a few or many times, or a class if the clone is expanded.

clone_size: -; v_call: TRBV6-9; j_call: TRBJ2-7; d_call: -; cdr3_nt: TGTGCCAGCAGTTATAGGGGGACACAATACGAGCAGTACTTC; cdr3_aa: CASSYRGTQYEQYF
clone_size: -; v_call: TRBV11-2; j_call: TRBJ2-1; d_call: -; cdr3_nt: TGTGCCAGCAGCTTAGAATCCATCGCGGGACTGATGTACAATGAGCAGTTCTTC; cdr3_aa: CASSLESIAGLMYNEQFF
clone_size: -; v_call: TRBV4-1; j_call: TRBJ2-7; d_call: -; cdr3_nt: TGCGCCAGCAGCCATCCCGGGTACGAGCAGTACTTC; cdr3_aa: CASSHPGYEQYF
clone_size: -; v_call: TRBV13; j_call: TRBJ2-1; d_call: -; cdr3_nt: TGTGCCAGCAGCCCAGGGGGGACAGTCTCCTACAATGAGCAGTTCTTC; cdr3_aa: CASSPGGTVSYNEQFF
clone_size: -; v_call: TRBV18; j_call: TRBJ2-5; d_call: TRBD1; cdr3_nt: TGTGCCAGCTCACGGTACCGGGACAGTGTTCTAGAGACCCAGTACTTC; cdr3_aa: CASSRYRDSVLETQYF
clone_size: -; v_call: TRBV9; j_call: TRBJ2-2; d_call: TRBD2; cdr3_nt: TGTGCCAGCAGCCCGCACTCGGGACTAGAAGGCACCGGGGAGCTGTTTTTT; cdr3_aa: CASSPHSGLEGTGELFF
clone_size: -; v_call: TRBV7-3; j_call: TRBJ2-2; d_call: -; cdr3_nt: TGTGCCAGCGGTTTGAACGGGGAGCTGTTTTTT; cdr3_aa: CASGLNGELFF
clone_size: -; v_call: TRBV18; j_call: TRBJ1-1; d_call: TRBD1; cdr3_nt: TGTGCCAGCTCACGCCCACAGGGGTGGAACACTGAAGCTTTCTTT; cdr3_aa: CASSRPQGWNTEAFF
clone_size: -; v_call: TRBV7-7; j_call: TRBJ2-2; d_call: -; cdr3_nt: TGTGCTAGCAGCTTAGCCCGCCCCGCTCCAGGTCTCACCGGGGAGCTGTTTTTT; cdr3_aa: CASSLARPAPGLTGELFF
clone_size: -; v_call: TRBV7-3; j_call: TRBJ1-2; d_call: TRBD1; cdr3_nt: TGTGCCAGCAGCTTAACCCCCCAGGGGGCCTATGGCTACACCTTC; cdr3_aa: CASSLTPQGAYGYTF
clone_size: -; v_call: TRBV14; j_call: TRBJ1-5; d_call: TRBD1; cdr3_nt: TGTGCCAGCAGCTTCGGACAGGGGCAGCCCCAGCATTTT; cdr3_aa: CASSFGQGQPQHF
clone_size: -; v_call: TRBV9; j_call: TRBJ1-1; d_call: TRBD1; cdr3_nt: TGTGCCAGCAGCCCCGGGACAGCGAACACTGAAGCTTTCTTT; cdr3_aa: CASSPGTANTEAFF
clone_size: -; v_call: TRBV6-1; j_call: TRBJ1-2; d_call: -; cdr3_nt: TGTGCCAGCAGTCGTCAGGGTATTGAGTATGGCTACACCTTC; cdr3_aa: CASSRQGIEYGYTF
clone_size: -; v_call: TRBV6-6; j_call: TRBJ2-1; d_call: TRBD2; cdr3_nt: TGTGCCAGCAGCGTTACTAGCGGAGCTCACAATGAGCAGTTCTTC; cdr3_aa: CASSVTSGAHNEQFF
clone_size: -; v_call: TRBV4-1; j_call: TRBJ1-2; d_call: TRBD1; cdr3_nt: TGCGCCAGCAGCCCCCAGGGGGTTAACTATGGCTACACCTTC; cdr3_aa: CASSPQGVNYGYTF
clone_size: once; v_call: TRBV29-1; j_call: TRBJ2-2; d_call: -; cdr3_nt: TGCAGCGTTGAAGATAAAGGCACCGGGGAGCTGTTTTTT; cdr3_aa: CSVEDKGTGELFF
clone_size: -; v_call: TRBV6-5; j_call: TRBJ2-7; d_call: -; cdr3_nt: TGTGCCAGCAGTTCACAGGGTGCAGACTACGAGCAGTACTTC; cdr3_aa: CASSSQGADYEQYF
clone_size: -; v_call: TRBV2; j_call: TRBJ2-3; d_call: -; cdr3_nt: TGTGCCAGCAGTCCCACAGATACGCAGTATTTT; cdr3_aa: CASSPTDTQYF
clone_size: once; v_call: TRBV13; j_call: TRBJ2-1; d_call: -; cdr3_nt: TGTGCCAGCAGCCCCCAAGGCAGGTTTAATGAGCAGTTCTTC; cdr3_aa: CASSPQGRFNEQFF
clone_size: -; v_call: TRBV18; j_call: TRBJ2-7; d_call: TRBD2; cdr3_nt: TGTGCCAGCTCACCACCAGCGGGAGGGCCAGGCGAGCAGTACTTC; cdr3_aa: CASSPPAGGPGEQYF
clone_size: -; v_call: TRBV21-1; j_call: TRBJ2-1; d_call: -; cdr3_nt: TGTGCCAGCAAGGACCGCAACAATGAGCAGTTCTTC; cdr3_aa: CASKDRNNEQFF
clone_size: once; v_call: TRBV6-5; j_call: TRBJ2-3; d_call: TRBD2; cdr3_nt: TGTGCCAGCAACCTAGCGGGGGGTACAGATACGCAGTATTTT; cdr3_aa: CASNLAGGTDTQYF
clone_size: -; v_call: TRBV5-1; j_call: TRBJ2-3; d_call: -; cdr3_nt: TGCGCCAGCAGCTTGGCCCTACTCCGTCCAGCGACTAGCACAGATACGCAGTATTTT; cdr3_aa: CASSLALLRPATSTDTQYF
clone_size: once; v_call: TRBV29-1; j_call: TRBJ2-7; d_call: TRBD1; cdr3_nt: TGCAGCGGACGACAGGGGGCTTCCCATGAGCAGTACTTC; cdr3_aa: CSGRQGASHEQYF
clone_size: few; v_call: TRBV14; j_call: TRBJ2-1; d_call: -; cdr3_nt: TGTGCCAGCAGCTACCGGTGGGGCTCCTACAATGAGCAGTTCTTC; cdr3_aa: CASSYRWGSYNEQFF
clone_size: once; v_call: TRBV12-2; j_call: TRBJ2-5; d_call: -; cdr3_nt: TGTGCAAGTCGCATTAGCGGGAGAGAGACCCAGTACTTC; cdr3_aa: CASRISGRETQYF
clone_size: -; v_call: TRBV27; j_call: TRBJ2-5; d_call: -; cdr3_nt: TGTGCCAGCAGTTTCATGGGGGAAGAGACCCAGTACTTC; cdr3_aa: CASSFMGEETQYF
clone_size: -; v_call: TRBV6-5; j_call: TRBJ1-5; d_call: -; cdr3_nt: TGTGCCAGCAGCGCCACCAGGGGTGCACAGCCCCAGCATTTT; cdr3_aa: CASSATRGAQPQHF
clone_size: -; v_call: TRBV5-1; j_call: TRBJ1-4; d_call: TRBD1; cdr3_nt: TGCGCCAGCAGCTTACAGGGGGCTACTAATGAAAAACTGTTTTTT; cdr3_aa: CASSLQGATNEKLFF
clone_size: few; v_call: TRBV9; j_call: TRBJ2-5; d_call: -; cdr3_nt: TGTGCCAGCAGCGTAGGGCCCGGGGCGGGGGAGACCCAGTACTTC; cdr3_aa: CASSVGPGAGETQYF
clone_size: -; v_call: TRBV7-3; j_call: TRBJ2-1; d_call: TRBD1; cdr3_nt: TGTGCCAGCAAACCTTCCCGGGACAGGGGGGATGAGCAGTTCTTC; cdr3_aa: CASKPSRDRGDEQFF
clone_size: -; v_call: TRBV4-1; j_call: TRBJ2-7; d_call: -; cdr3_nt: TGCGCCAGCAGCCCGGGACACTCCTACGAGCAGTACTTC; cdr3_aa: CASSPGHSYEQYF
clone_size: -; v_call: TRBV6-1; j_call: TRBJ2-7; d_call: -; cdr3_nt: TGTGCCAGCAGTATACTTGGACTCGAGCAGTACTTC; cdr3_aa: CASSILGLEQYF
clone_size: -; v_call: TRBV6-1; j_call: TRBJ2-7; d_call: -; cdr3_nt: TGTGCCAGCAGTGAAACAACCTACGAGCAGTACTTC; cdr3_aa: CASSETTYEQYF
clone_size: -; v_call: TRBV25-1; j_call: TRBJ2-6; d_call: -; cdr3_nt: TGTGCCAGCAGTCCCATAGGAGGTACCGGGGCCAACGTCCTGACTTTC; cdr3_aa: CASSPIGGTGANVLTF
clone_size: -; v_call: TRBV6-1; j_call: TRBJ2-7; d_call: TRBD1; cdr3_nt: TGTGCCAGCACCCCCTGGACAGGGGGGTACGAGCAGTACTTC; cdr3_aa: CASTPWTGGYEQYF
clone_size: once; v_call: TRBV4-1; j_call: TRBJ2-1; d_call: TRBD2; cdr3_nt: TGCGCCAGCAGCCCATTGACTAGCGGGGGGGCCGGTGAGCAGTTCTTC; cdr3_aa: CASSPLTSGGAGEQFF
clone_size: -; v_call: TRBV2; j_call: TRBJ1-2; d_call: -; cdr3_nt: TGTGCCAGCACGGTGGAGGGCCGTAACTATGGCTACACCTTC; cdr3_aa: CASTVEGRNYGYTF
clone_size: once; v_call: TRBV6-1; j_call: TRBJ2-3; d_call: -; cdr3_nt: TGTGCCAGCATGTCGAGCGGGAGCACAGATACGCAGTATTTT; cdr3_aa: CASMSSGSTDTQYF
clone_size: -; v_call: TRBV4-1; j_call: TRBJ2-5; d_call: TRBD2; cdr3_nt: TGCGCCAGCAGCCAGGGACTAGCGCTCCAAGAGACCCAGTACTTC; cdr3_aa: CASSQGLALQETQYF
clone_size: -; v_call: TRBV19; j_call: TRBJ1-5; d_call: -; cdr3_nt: TGTGCCAGTAGCCACTCGCGTAGCAATCAGCCCCAGCATTTT; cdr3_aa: CASSHSRSNQPQHF
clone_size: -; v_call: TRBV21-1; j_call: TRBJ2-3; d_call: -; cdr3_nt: TGTGCCAGCAGCAAGCGGGAGGGCACAGATACGCAGTATTTT; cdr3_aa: CASSKREGTDTQYF
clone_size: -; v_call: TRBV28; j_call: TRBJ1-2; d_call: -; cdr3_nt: TGTGCCAGCACCCCCTCCGGGGCCTATGGCTACACCTTC; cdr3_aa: CASTPSGAYGYTF
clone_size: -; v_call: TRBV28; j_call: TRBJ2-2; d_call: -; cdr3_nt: TGTGCCAGCAGTTTCAGCGGGGAGCTGTTTTTT; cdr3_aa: CASSFSGELFF
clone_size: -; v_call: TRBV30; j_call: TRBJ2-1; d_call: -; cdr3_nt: TGTGCCTGGAGTCTACAGGGATACAATGAGCAGTTCTTC; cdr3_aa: CAWSLQGYNEQFF
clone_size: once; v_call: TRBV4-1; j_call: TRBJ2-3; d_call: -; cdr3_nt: TGCGCCAGCAGCCAAGATCCCACAGATACGCAGTATTTT; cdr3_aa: CASSQDPTDTQYF